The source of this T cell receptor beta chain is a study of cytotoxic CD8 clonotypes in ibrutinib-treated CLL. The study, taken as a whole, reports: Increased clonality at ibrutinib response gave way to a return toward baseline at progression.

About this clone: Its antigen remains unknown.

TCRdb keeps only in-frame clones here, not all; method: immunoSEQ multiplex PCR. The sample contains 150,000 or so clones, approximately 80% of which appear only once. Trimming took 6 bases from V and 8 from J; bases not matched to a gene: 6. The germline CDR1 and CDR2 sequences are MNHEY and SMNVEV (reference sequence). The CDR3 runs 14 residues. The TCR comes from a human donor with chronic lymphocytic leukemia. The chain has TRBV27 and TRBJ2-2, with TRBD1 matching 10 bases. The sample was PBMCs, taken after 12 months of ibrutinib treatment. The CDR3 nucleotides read TGTGCCAGCAGACGGACAGGGGGGACTGGGGAGCTGTTTTTT. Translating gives CASRRTGGTGELFF.